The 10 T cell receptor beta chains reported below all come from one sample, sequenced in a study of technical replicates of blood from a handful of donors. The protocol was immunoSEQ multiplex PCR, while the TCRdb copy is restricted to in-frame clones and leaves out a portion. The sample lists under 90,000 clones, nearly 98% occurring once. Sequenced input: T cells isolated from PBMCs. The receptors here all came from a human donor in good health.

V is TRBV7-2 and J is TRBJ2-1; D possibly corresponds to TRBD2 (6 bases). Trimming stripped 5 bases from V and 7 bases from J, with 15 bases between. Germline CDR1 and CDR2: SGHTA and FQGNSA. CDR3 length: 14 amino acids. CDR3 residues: CASSRGLTSNEQFF. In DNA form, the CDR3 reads TGTGCCAGCAGCCGGGGACTCACATCTAATGAGCAGTTCTTC. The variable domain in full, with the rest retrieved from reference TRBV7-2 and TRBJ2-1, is GAGVSQSPSNKVTEKGKDVELRCDPISGHTALYWYRQSLGQGLEFLIYFQGNSAPDKSGLPSDRFSAERTGGSVSTLTIQRTQQEDSAVYLCASSRGLTSNEQFFGPGTRLTVL.

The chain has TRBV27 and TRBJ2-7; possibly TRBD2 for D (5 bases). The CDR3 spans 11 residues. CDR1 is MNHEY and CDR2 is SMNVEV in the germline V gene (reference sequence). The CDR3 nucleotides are TGTGCATCGGGGTACTCCTACGAGCAGTACTTC. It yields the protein CASGYSYEQYF.

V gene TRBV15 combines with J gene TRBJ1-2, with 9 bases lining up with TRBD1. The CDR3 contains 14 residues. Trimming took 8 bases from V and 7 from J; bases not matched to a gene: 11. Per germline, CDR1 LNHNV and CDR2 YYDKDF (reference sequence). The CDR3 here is CATGTGKSVSGYTF. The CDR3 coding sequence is TGTGCCACCGGGACAGGGAAGTCCGTTTCTGGCTACACCTTC.

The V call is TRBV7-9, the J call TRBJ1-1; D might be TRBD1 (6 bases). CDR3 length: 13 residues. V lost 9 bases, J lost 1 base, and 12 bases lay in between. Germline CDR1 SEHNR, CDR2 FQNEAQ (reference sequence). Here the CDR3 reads CASGRTANTEAFF. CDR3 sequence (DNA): TGTGCCAGTGGCCGGACAGCGAACACTGAAGCTTTCTTT.

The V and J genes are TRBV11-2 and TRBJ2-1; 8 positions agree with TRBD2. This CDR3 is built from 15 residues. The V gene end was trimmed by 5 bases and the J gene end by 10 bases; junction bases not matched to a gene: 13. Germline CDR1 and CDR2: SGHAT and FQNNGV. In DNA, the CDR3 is TGTGCCAGCAGCCAAGTAGCGGGGCTAGGGTGGGAGCAGTTCTTC. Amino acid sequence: CASSQVAGLGWEQFF.

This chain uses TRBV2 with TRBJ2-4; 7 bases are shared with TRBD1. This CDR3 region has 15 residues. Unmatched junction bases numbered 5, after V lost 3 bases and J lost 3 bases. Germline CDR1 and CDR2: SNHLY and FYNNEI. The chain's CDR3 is CASSDKGAGKNIQYF. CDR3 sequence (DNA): TGTGCCAGCAGTGATAAGGGGGCGGGCAAAAACATTCAGTACTTC.

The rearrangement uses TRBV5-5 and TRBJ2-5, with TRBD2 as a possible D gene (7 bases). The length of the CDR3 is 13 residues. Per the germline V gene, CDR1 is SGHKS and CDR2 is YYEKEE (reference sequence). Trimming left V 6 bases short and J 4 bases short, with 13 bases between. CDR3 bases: TGTGCCAGCACCAAGGGAGGGGGAGAGACCCAGTACTTC. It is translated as CASTKGGGETQYF.

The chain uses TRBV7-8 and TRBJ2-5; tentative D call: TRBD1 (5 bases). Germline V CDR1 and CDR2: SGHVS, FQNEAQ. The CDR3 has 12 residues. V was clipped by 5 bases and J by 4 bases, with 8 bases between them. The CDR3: CASSRDRETQYF. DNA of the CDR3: TGTGCCAGCAGCCGTGACAGAGAGACCCAGTACTTC.

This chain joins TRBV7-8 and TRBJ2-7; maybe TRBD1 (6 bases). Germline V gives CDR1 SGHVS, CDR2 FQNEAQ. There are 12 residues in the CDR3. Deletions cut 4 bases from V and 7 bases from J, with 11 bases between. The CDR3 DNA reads TGTGCCAGCAGCTATACAGGGTATGAGCAGTACTTC. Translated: CASSYTGYEQYF.

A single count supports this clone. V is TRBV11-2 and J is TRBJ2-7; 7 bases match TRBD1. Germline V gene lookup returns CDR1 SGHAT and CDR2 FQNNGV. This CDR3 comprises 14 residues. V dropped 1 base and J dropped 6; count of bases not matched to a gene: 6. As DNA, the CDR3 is TGTGCCAGCAGCTTAGGGGTAGCAGGGGGCGAGCAGTACTTC. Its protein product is CASSLGVAGGEQYF.